The entry that follows covers one T cell receptor (beta chain) sequence. The sample belongs to a study of blood T cell repertoires in COVID-19. About the research overall: PBMCs, B-cell-depleted T cells, or T cells provided the cDNA or gDNA that made up the material.

TCRdb's table, derived via immunoSEQ multiplex PCR, lists solely in-frame clones and lacks some. The sample has roughly 220,000 clones; around 85% are singletons. The ends lost 2 bases at V and 5 bases at J; junction bases unmatched: 13. CDR1 LGHNT and CDR2 FRNRAP come from the germline V gene. This CDR3 has 20 residues. The chain couples TRBV12-5 to TRBJ2-1; 15 bases align to TRBD2. This clonotype was obtained from a woman aged 35 to 49 with acute COVID-19. Sample: PBMCs or T cells enriched from blood (not recorded which). CDR3 sequence reads: CASGLTDGTSGRRIHNEQFF. CDR3 bases: TGTGCTAGTGGTTTGACAGACGGGACTAGCGGGAGGAGGATTCACAATGAGCAGTTCTTC.